This T cell receptor (beta chain) was sequenced during a study of blood T cell repertoires in COVID-19. Study-level background: PBMCs, B-cell-depleted T cells, or T cells provided the cDNA or gDNA that made up the material.

Libraries were prepared by immunoSEQ multiplex PCR; TCRdb keeps only in-frame clonotypes and omits some of them. The repertoire holds over 250,000 clones, with roughly 86% as singletons. Trimming removed 6 bases from V and 8 bases from J; junction bases left unmatched: 8. Germline V gene sequence: CDR1 MNHEY, CDR2 SVGAGI. CDR3 length: 15 residues. Sequencing was done on a sample of PBMCs or T cells enriched from blood (not recorded which). The receptor was isolated from an older woman who had recovered from COVID-19. The chain combines TRBV6-5 with TRBJ2-1; 12 bases agree with TRBD2. The CDR3 is CASRPGTSGWDEQFF. The CDR3 bases are TGTGCCAGCAGACCTGGGACTAGCGGGTGGGATGAGCAGTTCTTC.